The entry that follows covers one T cell receptor (beta chain) sequence. TCRdb used MiXCR to reprocess the RT-PCR reads, holding one entry per CDR3 protein. The sample yields hundreds of thousands of distinct CDR3 sequences, roughly 12% seen once. This specimen belongs to a study of response to subunit inactivated influenza vaccine. Trimming took 2 bases from V and 3 from J; bases not matched to a gene: 3. The CDR3 runs 16 residues. Germline V gene lookup returns CDR1 KGHDR and CDR2 SFDVKD. The source is a man over 45 who received an inactivated influenza vaccine. Sequenced material: PBMCs from blood, taken on the day of vaccination. The rearrangement links TRBV24-1 to TRBJ2-2; 9 bases align to TRBD2. The CDR3 DNA follows: TGTGCCACCAGTGATTCGCGGGGGGGCGACACCGGGGAGCTGTTTTTT. Translated, it gives CATSDSRGGDTGELFF.